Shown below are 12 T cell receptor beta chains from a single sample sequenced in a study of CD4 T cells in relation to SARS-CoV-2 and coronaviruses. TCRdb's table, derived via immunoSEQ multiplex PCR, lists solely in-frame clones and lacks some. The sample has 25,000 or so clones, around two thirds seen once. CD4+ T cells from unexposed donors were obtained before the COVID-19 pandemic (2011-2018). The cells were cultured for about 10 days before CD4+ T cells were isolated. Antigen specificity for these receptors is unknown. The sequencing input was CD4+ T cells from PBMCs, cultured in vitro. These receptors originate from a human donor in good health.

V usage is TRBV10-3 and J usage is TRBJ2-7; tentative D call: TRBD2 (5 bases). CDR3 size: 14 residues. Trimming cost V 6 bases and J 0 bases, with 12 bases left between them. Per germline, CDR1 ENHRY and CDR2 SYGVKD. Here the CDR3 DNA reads TGTGCCATCAGACCGGGATTCCTCTCCTACGAGCAGTACTTC. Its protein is CAIRPGFLSYEQYF.

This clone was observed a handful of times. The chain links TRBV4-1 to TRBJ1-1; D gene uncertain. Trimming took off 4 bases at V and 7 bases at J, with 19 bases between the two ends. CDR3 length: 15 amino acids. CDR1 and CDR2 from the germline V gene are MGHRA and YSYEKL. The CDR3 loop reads CASSLLVGIAGEAFF. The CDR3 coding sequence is TGCGCCAGCAGCCTCCTCGTTGGAATTGCAGGTGAAGCTTTCTTT.

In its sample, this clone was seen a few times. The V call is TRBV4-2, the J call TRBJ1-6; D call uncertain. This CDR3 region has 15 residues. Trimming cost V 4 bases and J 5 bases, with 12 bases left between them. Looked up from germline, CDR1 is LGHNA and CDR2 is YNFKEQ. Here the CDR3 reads CASSLHGENNSPLHF. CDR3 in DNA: TGTGCCAGCAGCCTCCACGGGGAAAATAATTCACCCCTCCACTTT.

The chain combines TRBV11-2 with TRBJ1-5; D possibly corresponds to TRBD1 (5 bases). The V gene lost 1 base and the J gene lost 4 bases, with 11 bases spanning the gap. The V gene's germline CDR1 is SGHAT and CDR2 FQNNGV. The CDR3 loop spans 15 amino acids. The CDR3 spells CASSLGVGTNQPQHF. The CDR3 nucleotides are TGTGCCAGCAGCTTAGGCGTCGGGACGAATCAGCCCCAGCATTTT.

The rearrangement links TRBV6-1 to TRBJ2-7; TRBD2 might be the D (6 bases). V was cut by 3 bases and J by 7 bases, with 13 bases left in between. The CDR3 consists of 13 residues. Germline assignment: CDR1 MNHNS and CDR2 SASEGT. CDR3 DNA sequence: TGTGCCAGCAGTGAGGGCAGGGCGGGGGAGCAGTACTTC. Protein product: CASSEGRAGEQYF.

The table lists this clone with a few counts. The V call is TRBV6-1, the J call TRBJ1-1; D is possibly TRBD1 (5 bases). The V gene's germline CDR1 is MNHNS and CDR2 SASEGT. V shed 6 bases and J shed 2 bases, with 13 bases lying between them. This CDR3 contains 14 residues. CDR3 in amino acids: CASRGPGRNTEAFF. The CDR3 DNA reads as TGTGCCAGCAGAGGGCCAGGGCGAAACACTGAAGCTTTCTTT.

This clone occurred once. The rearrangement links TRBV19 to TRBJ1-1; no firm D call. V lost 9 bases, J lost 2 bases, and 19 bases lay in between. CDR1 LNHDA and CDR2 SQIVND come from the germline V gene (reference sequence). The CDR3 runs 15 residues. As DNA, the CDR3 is TGTGCCAGCAAACGGGCAGTATGGGAAAACACTGAAGCTTTCTTT. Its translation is CASKRAVWENTEAFF.

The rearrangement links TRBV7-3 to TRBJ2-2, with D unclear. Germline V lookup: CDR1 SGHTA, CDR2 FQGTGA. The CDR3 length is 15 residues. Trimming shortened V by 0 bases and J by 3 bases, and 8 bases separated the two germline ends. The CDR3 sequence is CASSLTPRYTGELFF. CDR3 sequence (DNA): TGTGCCAGCAGCTTAACGCCTCGGTACACCGGGGAGCTGTTTTTT.

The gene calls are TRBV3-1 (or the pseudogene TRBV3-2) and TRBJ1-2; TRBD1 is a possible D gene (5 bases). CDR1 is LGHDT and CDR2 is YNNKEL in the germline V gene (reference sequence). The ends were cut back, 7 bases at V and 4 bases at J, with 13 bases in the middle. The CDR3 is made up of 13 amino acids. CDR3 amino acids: CASKGSRSYGYTF. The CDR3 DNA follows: TGTGCCAGCAAGGGGTCCCGATCCTATGGCTACACCTTC.

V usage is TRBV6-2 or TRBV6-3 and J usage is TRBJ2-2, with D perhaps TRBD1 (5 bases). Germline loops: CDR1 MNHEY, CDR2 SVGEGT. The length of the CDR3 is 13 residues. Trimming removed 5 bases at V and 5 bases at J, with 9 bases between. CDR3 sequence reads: CASSPRVTGELFF. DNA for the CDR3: TGTGCCAGCAGTCCCAGGGTGACCGGGGAGCTGTTTTTT.

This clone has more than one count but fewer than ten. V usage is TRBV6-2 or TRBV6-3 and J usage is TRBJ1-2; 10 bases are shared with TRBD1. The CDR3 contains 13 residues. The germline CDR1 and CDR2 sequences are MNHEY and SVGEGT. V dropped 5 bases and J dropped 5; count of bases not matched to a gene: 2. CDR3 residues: CASSRQGAYGYTF. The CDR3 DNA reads TGTGCCAGCAGTAGACAGGGGGCGTATGGCTACACCTTC.

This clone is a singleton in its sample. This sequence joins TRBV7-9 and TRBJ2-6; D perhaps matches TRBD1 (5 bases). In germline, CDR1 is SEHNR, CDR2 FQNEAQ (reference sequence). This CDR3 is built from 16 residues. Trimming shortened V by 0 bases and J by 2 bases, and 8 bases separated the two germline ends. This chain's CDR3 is CASSLAAGTGANVLTF. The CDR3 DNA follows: TGTGCCAGCAGCTTAGCTGCAGGGACTGGGGCCAACGTCCTGACTTTC.